This T cell receptor beta chain emerged from a study of T cells in Graves' hyperthyroidism and ophthalmopathy. Study-level results: In the analysis, a 13 V-J model separated ophthalmopathy from stable hyperthyroidism.

The table lists this clonotype with many counts. The antigen is unknown. It was RNA transcripts that yielded the amplified TCR beta CDR3 regions. When the TCR CDR3 underwent first-round RT-PCR, the HTBI primer set was used. TCRdb re-called the multiplex PCR reads through MiXCR, storing one row per CDR3 protein. Among about 600,000 distinct CDR3 sequences listed, about 14% were seen once. CDR3 length: 14 amino acids. Germline V gene sequence: CDR1 SGHDT, CDR2 YYEEEE. The germline V and J ends were trimmed by 4 bases and 1 base, with 11 bases remaining between them. What was sequenced was blood. This chain connects TRBV5-6 to TRBJ1-1; a weak D match, TRBD1 (5 bases). The sequence was collected from a woman aged 50 to 60 with Graves' ophthalmopathy. CDR3 DNA: TGTGCCAGCAGCCTGGGACTGACGAACACTGAAGCTTTCTTT. Protein: CASSLGLTNTEAFF.